This TCR beta chain was captured in a study of T cells in Graves' hyperthyroidism and ophthalmopathy. Germline V gives CDR1 SNHLY, CDR2 FYNNEI. The CDR3 totals 15 residues. V shed 5 bases, J shed 4 bases, and the junction held 8 bases outside the gene matches. Amplification yielded TCR beta CDR3 regions, with RNA transcripts as the source. First-round RT-PCR of the TCR CDR3 relied on the HTBI primer set. TCRdb reanalysed the multiplex PCR reads using MiXCR and keeps one entry per CDR3 protein. Of about 770,000 distinct CDR3 sequences listed, approximately 18% are singletons. This clonotype was recorded many times. The target antigen is unknown. Study-wide results and caveats: Most clonotypes expanded in thyroid above 0.001 were likewise present in blood.

The V and J genes are TRBV2 and TRBJ2-1; 7 nucleotides agree with TRBD1. The sequenced material came from blood. The sequence came from a woman aged 45 to 65 with Graves' hyperthyroidism that later progressed to Graves' ophthalmopathy. The CDR3 nucleotides read TGTGCCAGCAGTCAAGACAGGGATTTGTACAATGAGCAGTTCTTC. This encodes CASSQDRDLYNEQFF.